A single sample is the source of the 20 T cell receptor beta chains below, sequenced in a study of blood T cell repertoires in COVID-19. Sequencing used immunoSEQ multiplex PCR; TCRdb keeps in-frame clones, though not all of them. The sample consists of 55,000 to 65,000 clones, around 83% of them appearing once. Sample: peripheral blood. Every receptor here comes from a woman in her sixties or seventies with acute or convalescent COVID-19.

The CDR3 spells CASSVGQGGSGYTF. The CDR3 DNA reads as TGTGCCAGCAGCGTTGGACAGGGCGGTAGCGGCTACACCTTC. V is TRBV9 and J is TRBJ1-2, with 8 positions matching TRBD1. The CDR3 sequence is 14 residues long. The V segment lost 2 bases and the J segment 8 bases; nucleotides outside the gene matches: 8. The germline CDR1 and CDR2 sequences are SGDLS and YYNGEE.

This clone was counted only a few times. This chain links TRBV6-2 or TRBV6-3 with TRBJ1-2; D unclear. CDR1 is MNHEY, CDR2 SVGEGT, per germline. The length of the CDR3 is 12 residues. The V end lost 2 bases, the J end lost 3 bases, and 4 bases lay between the germline ends. Written as DNA, the CDR3 is TGTGCCAGCAGTTACCCCGACTATGGCTACACCTTC. Protein: CASSYPDYGYTF.

V and J are TRBV15 and TRBJ1-1, with D perhaps TRBD1 (5 bases). Trimming stripped 1 base from V and 4 bases from J, with 13 bases between. The CDR3 is made up of 15 amino acids. Per the germline V gene, CDR1 is LNHNV and CDR2 is YYDKDF (reference sequence). The chain's CDR3 is CATSRGGGPGTEAFF. The CDR3 bases are TGTGCCACCAGCAGAGGCGGGGGTCCCGGCACTGAAGCTTTCTTT. Combining the CDR3 with reference TRBV15 and TRBJ1-1 gives the whole variable domain DAMVIQNPRYQVTQFGKPVTLSCSQTLNHNVMYWYQQKSSQAPKLLFHYYDKDFNNEADTPDNFQSRRPNTSFCFLDIRSPGLGDTAMYLCATSRGGGPGTEAFFGQGTRLTVV.

This chain links TRBV6-5 with TRBJ2-2; 11 bases map to TRBD2. V was clipped by 2 bases and J by 11 bases; unmatched bases: 4. Per germline, CDR1 MNHEY and CDR2 SVGAGI. This CDR3 contains 14 residues. This chain's CDR3 is CASSYLAGGSELFF. In nucleotides, the CDR3 is TGTGCCAGCAGTTACCTAGCGGGGGGTTCTGAGCTGTTTTTT.

DNA of the CDR3: TGTGCCAGCAGTTCGGGACTAGGTAATTCAGATACGCAGTATTTT. Protein: CASSSGLGNSDTQYF. This chain uses TRBV6-5 with TRBJ2-3, with TRBD2 identical over 8 bases. From germline, CDR1 is MNHEY and CDR2 SVGAGI. CDR3 length: 15 amino acids. Unmatched junction bases numbered 7, after V lost 4 bases and J lost 4 bases.

This rearrangement joins TRBV11-1 to TRBJ1-3; D gene ambiguous. From germline, CDR1 is SGHAT and CDR2 FQDESV (reference sequence). V was shortened by 5 bases and J by 3 bases, with 8 bases between the two germline ends. The CDR3 length is 13 residues. The CDR3 DNA reads as TGTGCCAGCAGCCCTAATCGTGGAAACACCATATATTTT. Translation gives CASSPNRGNTIYF.

This clone occurred many times. V gene TRBV2 combines with J gene TRBJ1-6; 9 bases are shared with TRBD1. V gave up 6 bases and J gave up 4 bases; unmatched junction bases: 1. Germline assignment: CDR1 SNHLY and CDR2 FYNNEI. This CDR3 region has 14 residues. DNA for the CDR3: TGTGCCAGCAGGGGACAGGGTTATAATTCACCCCTCCACTTT. Encoded protein: CASRGQGYNSPLHF.

The chain is built from TRBV10-1 and TRBJ2-2; no clear D. V lost 3 bases and J 5 bases, leaving 4 bases between the germline ends. Looked up from germline, CDR1 is WNHNN and CDR2 is SYGVQD (reference sequence). The CDR3 runs 12 residues. Written as DNA, the CDR3 is TGCGCCAGCAGTGATCGGACCGGGGAGCTGTTTTTT. As protein: CASSDRTGELFF.

This clone was counted many times. V and J are TRBV12-3 or TRBV12-4 and TRBJ1-2; D ambiguous. This CDR3 is 11 amino acids long. The ends were cut back, 7 bases at V and 8 bases at J, with 11 bases in the middle. In DNA form, the CDR3 reads TGTGCCAGCACCCGCGGGCGCGGCTACACCTTC. Protein: CASTRGRGYTF.

The chain combines TRBV19 with TRBJ1-5; 11 positions agree with TRBD1. Germline-derived CDR1 and CDR2 are LNHDA and SQIVND (reference sequence). CDR3 length equals 14 residues. With 6 bases clipped from V and 4 bases from J, the junction kept 2 bases outside the gene matches. The CDR3 loop reads CASRGTGGNQPQHF. CDR3 sequence (DNA): TGTGCCAGTAGAGGGACAGGGGGAAATCAGCCCCAGCATTTT. The full variable domain, rest sourced from reference TRBV19 and TRBJ1-5, is DGGITQSPKYLFRKEGQNVTLSCEQNLNHDAMYWYRQDPGQGLRLIYYSQIVNDFQKGDIAEGYSVSREKKESFPLTVTSAQKNPTAFYLCASRGTGGNQPQHFGDGTRLSIL.

The chain combines TRBV7-3 with TRBJ2-5; D unresolved. The V gene's germline CDR1 is SGHTA and CDR2 FQGTGA. V was clipped by 2 bases and J by 1 base, with 11 bases between them. The CDR3 contains 15 residues. The CDR3 reads CASSLLPGFQETQYF. The CDR3 DNA reads as TGTGCCAGCAGCTTATTGCCCGGGTTCCAAGAGACCCAGTACTTC.

This chain's CDR3 is CASSVAASGGADTQYF. In DNA, the CDR3 is TGTGCCAGCAGCGTAGCGGCTAGCGGGGGGGCAGATACGCAGTATTTT. The chain uses TRBV9 and TRBJ2-3, with 12 nucleotides matching TRBD2. V lost 0 bases to trimming and J lost 4 bases; unmatched junction nucleotides: 3. Per germline, CDR1 SGDLS and CDR2 YYNGEE. This CDR3 is built from 16 residues.

This chain links TRBV5-1 with TRBJ1-4; 12 nucleotides line up with TRBD1. There are 15 residues in the CDR3. Germline values: CDR1 SGHRS, CDR2 YFSETQ. Trimming removed 7 bases from V and 7 bases from J; junction bases left unmatched: 8. The CDR3 reads CASAGTGGESEKLFF. The CDR3 DNA follows: TGCGCCAGCGCCGGGACAGGGGGCGAAAGTGAAAAACTGTTTTTT.

The V call is TRBV7-9, the J call TRBJ2-2, with TRBD1 identical over 11 bases. V was clipped by 0 bases and J by 7 bases; unmatched bases: 7. CDR3 size: 17 residues. Germline CDR1 is SEHNR and CDR2 is FQNEAQ (reference sequence). CDR3 sequence (DNA): TGTGCCAGCAGCTTAGCGCACGGACAGGGGGCTAGCGGGGAGCTGTTTTTT. This gives the protein CASSLAHGQGASGELFF. Looking up the rest from reference TRBV7-9 and TRBJ2-2 gives the full variable domain: DTGVSQNPRHKITKRGQNVTFRCDPISEHNRLYWYRQTLGQGPEFLTYFQNEAQLEKSRLLSDRFSAERPKGSFSTLEIQRTEQGDSAMYLCASSLAHGQGASGELFFGEGSRLTVL.

The table lists this clone with a few counts. For the CDR3, the DNA is TGTGCCAGCAGCCCACGGCTACGCGGACAGGCTAAAGTCCTGAGCACTGAAGCTTTCTTT. It translates to CASSPRLRGQAKVLSTEAFF. The chain employs TRBV28 and TRBJ1-1; 7 bases match TRBD1. The CDR3 runs 20 residues. From germline, CDR1 is MDHEN and CDR2 SYDVKM. Trimming took 6 bases from V and 4 from J; bases not matched to a gene: 26. The full variable domain, in which reference TRBV28 and TRBJ1-1 provide the parts outside the CDR3, is DVKVTQSSRYLVKRTGEKVFLECVQDMDHENMFWYRQDPGLGLRLIYFSYDVKMKEKGDIPEGYSVSREKKERFSLILESASTNQTSMYLCASSPRLRGQAKVLSTEAFFGQGTRLTVV.

This rearrangement joins TRBV2 to TRBJ2-1, with a possible D match to TRBD2 (6 bases). Germline V gives CDR1 SNHLY, CDR2 FYNNEI. The CDR3 totals 13 residues. V gave up 9 bases and J gave up 7 bases, with 16 bases separating them. The CDR3 nucleotides are TGTGCCAGTGACCGGGACTCCGAGAATGAGCAGTTCTTC. This translates into CASDRDSENEQFF.

This chain connects TRBV3-1 (or the pseudogene TRBV3-2) to TRBJ2-3, with D possibly matching TRBD2 (7 bases). The ends were cut back, 4 bases at V and 1 base at J, with 12 bases in the middle. The CDR3 contains 15 residues. Germline CDR1 LGHDT, CDR2 YNNKEL (reference sequence). CDR3 sequence reads: CASSPTGGGTDTQYF. In DNA, the CDR3 is TGTGCCAGCAGCCCCACGGGGGGCGGCACAGATACGCAGTATTTT.

The V and J genes are TRBV27 and TRBJ1-5; D not certain. CDR1 is MNHEY, CDR2 SMNVEV, per germline (reference sequence). This CDR3 is 15 amino acids long. V was cut by 2 bases and J by 6 bases, with 14 bases left in between. The CDR3 loop reads CASSLSSGVGQPQHF. The CDR3 bases are TGTGCCAGCAGTTTAAGTAGCGGGGTTGGTCAGCCCCAGCATTTT.

V is TRBV10-1 and J is TRBJ2-7; 10 bases are shared with TRBD1. CDR1 is WNHNN and CDR2 is SYGVQD in the germline V gene (reference sequence). V lost 8 bases to trimming and J lost 8 bases; unmatched junction nucleotides: 21. The CDR3 loop spans 17 amino acids. CDR3 loop: CASGRQGATAADGQQYF. In nucleotides, the CDR3 is TGCGCCAGCGGTCGACAGGGGGCGACGGCCGCCGACGGTCAGCAGTACTTC.

The chain couples TRBV5-6 to TRBJ1-2, with 8 positions matching TRBD1. The CDR3 runs to 14 residues. Germline V CDR1 and CDR2: SGHDT, YYEEEE. Losses at the gene ends were 2 bases for V and 4 bases for J; bases not matched to a gene: 4. For the CDR3, the DNA is TGTGCCAGCAGCTTTGGGCAGGGGGCCTATGGCTACACCTTC. Translation: CASSFGQGAYGYTF.